This T cell receptor (beta chain) was found in a study of cytomegalovirus exposure and HLA in healthy donors. Study at large: The 130 or so validation repertoires, a later analysis reported, used the same platform as the 550 to 800 first-cohort repertoires. Study-level results: Researchers counted roughly 150 TCR beta chains as cytomegalovirus-associated. Reportedly, diagnosis of cytomegalovirus status by the classifier showed high specificity and sensitivity.

Remarks on this clone: Its antigen is not identified.

Germline values: CDR1 LGHNA, CDR2 YNFKEQ. Between the trimmed V and J ends, which lost 0 bases and 2 bases, there was a span of 8 bases. The CDR3 length is 14 residues. The repertoire was sequenced with immunoSEQ multiplex PCR; TCRdb's copy has only in-frame clones and lacks some. The sample lists around 400,000 clones; just over 85% were seen once. V is TRBV4-2 and J is TRBJ2-7, with D possibly matching TRBD1 (6 bases). The source is a woman under 30 in good health and CMV-seronegative. The sample taken for sequencing was PBMCs. The DNA of the CDR3 is TGTGCCAGCAGCCAAGACAGGGGTGCCTACGAGCAGTACTTC. It specifies CASSQDRGAYEQYF.